This TCR beta chain was captured in a study of blood T cell repertoires in COVID-19 (dated by TCRdb to 2019 to 2021). Broadly, across the study: Samples covering the acute and convalescent phases of COVID-19 were provided by collaborators in the United States, Italy and Spain. The prospective study material was composed of cDNA or gDNA derived from T cells, B-cell-depleted T cells, or PBMCs. Sample metadata almost always included a de-identified subject ID, COVID-19 status, age in years and sex. The dataset comprised deeply sampled blood TCRbeta repertoires from subjects exposed to, actively infected with, or recovered from COVID-19. A freely available public database, intended as a resource for researchers studying the immune response to SARS-CoV-2, is where the repertoires were released. Where available, HLA class I and class II types were obtained from metadata supplied by the sample provider rather than from assay-based typing. Samples came from the ongoing ImmuneRACE study (first 160 participants) plus 1,254 subjects from 6 global collaborators.

The CDR3 covers 20 residues, taking in both the cysteine and the phenylalanine. Here the CDR3 DNA is all that survives: 60 bases in frame from base 1. V was cut back by 1 base and J by 2 bases, leaving a gap of 25 bases between them. From the germline V gene, CDR1 is SNHLY and CDR2 is FYNNEI. Summary of the overall study and its limitations: Clinical and demographic metadata were provided uncurated, with the amount varying by source and participant.

One collaborating source in Seattle enrolled patients while the patients were actively infected and followed the patients over time throughout the course of disease. Whole blood was collected in K2EDTA tubes by collaborating institutions according to the institutions' own protocols. For TCRbeta analysis, collaborator samples were shipped as frozen whole blood, as isolated PBMCs, or as DNA extracted from either sample type. The immunoSEQ Assay, a bias-controlled multiplex PCR, was used to amplify TCRbeta CDR3 regions from genomic DNA. The source study handled its data this way. Within the assay, amplification of reference gene primers was used to estimate how many nucleated cells each sample contained. To quantify the absolute abundance of each unique TCRbeta CDR3 rearrangement, sequence reads were collapsed and filtered. For each sample, productive Simpson clonality was calculated as the square root of Simpson's diversity index over productive rearrangements. This is the immuneACCESS table as TCRdb keeps it, with only in-frame sequences that have V and J called. A part of the clones is gone; compared with another copy, unresolved V genes explain less than half, and the rest is unexplained. D and trimming were read from the DNA, whereas the V and J calls and clone size are those reported in that table. The sample has 180,000 or so clones on record, around 80% of them singletons. 12% of the sample comes from the top ten.

Regarding this clone: Its specific antigen is unknown. Nothing much larger sits one base from this clone, and base qualities are not available.

The rearrangement joined TRBV2 to TRBJ2-3; D gene: possibly TRBD2, on 6 matching bases. The sequencing sample was made of peripheral blood. The sequence came from a woman of 80 years or more with COVID-19, enrolled during active disease. CDR3 sequence: CASSEVRDSLRYPDTDTQYF. The nucleotide sequence is TGTGCCAGCAGTGAAGTGCGGGACTCCCTGCGCTATCCAGACACAGATACGCAGTATTTT.